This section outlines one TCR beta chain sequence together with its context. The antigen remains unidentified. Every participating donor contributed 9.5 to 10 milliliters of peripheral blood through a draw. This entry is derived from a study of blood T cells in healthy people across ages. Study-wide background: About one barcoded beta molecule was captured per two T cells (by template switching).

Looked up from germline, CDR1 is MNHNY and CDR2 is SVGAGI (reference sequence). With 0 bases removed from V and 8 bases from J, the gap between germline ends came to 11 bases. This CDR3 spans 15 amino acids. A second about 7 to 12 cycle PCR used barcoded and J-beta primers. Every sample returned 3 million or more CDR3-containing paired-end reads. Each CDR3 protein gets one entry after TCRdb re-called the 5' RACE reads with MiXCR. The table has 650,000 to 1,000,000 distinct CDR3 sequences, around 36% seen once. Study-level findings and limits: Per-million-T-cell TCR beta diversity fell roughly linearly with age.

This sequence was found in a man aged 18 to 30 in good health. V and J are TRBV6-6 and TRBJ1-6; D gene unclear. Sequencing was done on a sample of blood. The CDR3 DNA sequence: TGTGCCAGCAGTTACTCGAAGGCAGGAGATTCACCCCTCCACTTT. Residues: CASSYSKAGDSPLHF.